What follows are 15 T cell receptor beta chains derived from one specimen sequenced in a study of T cell changes during pregnancy in multiple sclerosis. The assay was immunoSEQ multiplex PCR, and TCRdb's table has in-frame clones only and misses some. The table lists tens of thousands of clones, approximately 90% of them singletons. The input for sequencing was CD4+ T cells from peripheral blood mononuclear cells, taken after pregnancy. The receptors stem from a female donor in good health, enrolled as a control in a pregnancy study.

The chain carries TRBV7-9 and TRBJ2-2, with 10 bases lining up with TRBD2. V trimming: 7 bases; J trimming: 0 bases; junction bases outside the gene matches: 11. Germline-derived CDR1 and CDR2 are SEHNR and FQNEAQ (reference sequence). This CDR3 has 18 amino acids. Here the CDR3 reads CASTFLGLANANTGELFF. The CDR3 region has the DNA TGTGCCAGCACCTTTTTGGGACTAGCGAACGCGAACACCGGGGAGCTGTTTTTT.

The V call is TRBV5-1, the J call TRBJ2-5; 8 nucleotides align to TRBD1. Looked up from germline, CDR1 is SGHRS and CDR2 is YFSETQ. V lost 4 bases to trimming and J lost 4 bases; unmatched junction nucleotides: 9. There are 15 residues in the CDR3. DNA of the CDR3: TGCGCCAGCAGCGACGACAGGGGATGGGCAGAGACCCAGTACTTC. Amino acids: CASSDDRGWAETQYF.

V and J are TRBV2 and TRBJ1-2; D is possibly TRBD1 (5 bases). Per germline, CDR1 SNHLY and CDR2 FYNNEI. The CDR3 covers 13 residues. Trimming took 6 bases from V and 5 from J, leaving 13 bases between them. The chain's CDR3 is CASRTEGQYGYTF. CDR3 in DNA: TGTGCCAGCAGGACGGAGGGGCAATATGGCTACACCTTC.

V gene TRBV7-9 combines with J gene TRBJ1-3; the match to TRBD1 covers 10 bases. The CDR3 extends over 18 amino acids. V trimming: 3 bases; J trimming: 2 bases; junction bases outside the gene matches: 10. Germline CDR1 is SEHNR and CDR2 is FQNEAQ (reference sequence). The CDR3 reads CASSLAGTGVLAGNTIYF. The CDR3 DNA reads TGTGCCAGCAGCTTGGCTGGGACAGGGGTATTAGCTGGAAACACCATATATTTT.

The CDR3 DNA sequence: TGTGCCAGCAGCCCCGGGACTAGCGGGGGCCCCACCTACGAGCAGTACTTC. Protein: CASSPGTSGGPTYEQYF. This chain uses TRBV11-2 with TRBJ2-7; 14 nucleotides agree with TRBD2. Germline V gene data show CDR1 as SGHAT and CDR2 as FQNNGV. This CDR3 spans 17 amino acids. With 5 bases clipped from V and 2 bases from J, the junction kept 8 bases outside the gene matches.

The chain recombines TRBV18 with TRBJ2-1, with D perhaps matching TRBD1 (5 bases). Germline loops: CDR1 KGHSH, CDR2 LQKENI. CDR3 length: 12 amino acids. Trimming pared 5 bases from V and 16 bases from J, leaving 18 bases between. The CDR3, as DNA: TGTGCCAGCTCAGTCAAGCAACAGGAGACCTTCTTC. Translated: CASSVKQQETFF.

This chain connects TRBV19 to TRBJ2-7, with 12 positions matching TRBD1. With 2 bases clipped from V and 3 bases from J, the junction kept 14 bases outside the gene matches. The germline CDR1 and CDR2 sequences are LNHDA and SQIVND (reference sequence). The CDR3 has 19 residues. CDR3 amino acids: CASSITTAGQGARRYEQYF. In DNA form, the CDR3 reads TGTGCCAGTAGTATAACGACGGCGGGACAGGGGGCGCGTCGCTACGAGCAGTACTTC.

This clone was seen once. The chain combines TRBV28 with TRBJ1-6; D unresolved. Per the germline V gene, CDR1 is MDHEN and CDR2 is SYDVKM. This CDR3 contains 13 residues. V lost 7 bases and J 7 bases, leaving 11 bases between the germline ends. In nucleotides, the CDR3 is TGTGCCAGCAAATTAGAACAGAATTCACCCCTCCACTTT. It specifies CASKLEQNSPLHF.

The genes are TRBV5-1 and TRBJ1-3; D might be TRBD1 (5 bases). Trimming cost V 3 bases and J 2 bases, with 9 bases left between them. This CDR3 contains 14 residues. CDR1 and CDR2 from the germline V gene are SGHRS and YFSETQ. The CDR3 sequence: CASSSGGAGNTIYF. The CDR3 coding sequence is TGCGCCAGCAGCTCCGGGGGGGCTGGAAACACCATATATTTT. Full variable domain (missing parts from reference TRBV5-1 and TRBJ1-3): KAGVTQTPRYLIKTRGQQVTLSCSPISGHRSVSWYQQTPGQGLQFLFEYFSETQRNKGNFPGRFSGRQFSNSRSEMNVSTLELGDSALYLCASSSGGAGNTIYFGEGSWLTVV.

This sequence joins TRBV7-2 and TRBJ2-3, with 10 positions matching TRBD2. The CDR3 totals 18 residues. The junction had 8 bases not matched to a gene; V was cut back by 2 bases and J by 0 bases. Germline loops: CDR1 SGHTA, CDR2 FQGNSA. The CDR3 region has the DNA TGTGCCAGCAGCTTATTAGCGGGGGGACTTCATAGCACAGATACGCAGTATTTT. Translation: CASSLLAGGLHSTDTQYF.

The chain couples TRBV10-3 to TRBJ1-5, with 8 bases fitting TRBD1. The ends lost 2 bases at V and 2 bases at J; junction bases unmatched: 2. Germline V CDR1 and CDR2: ENHRY, SYGVKD. The CDR3 extends over 15 amino acids. The CDR3, as DNA: TGTGCCATCAGTGAGCCGGACAGGGGCAATCAGCCCCAGCATTTT. Translating gives CAISEPDRGNQPQHF.

The rearrangement links TRBV7-2 to TRBJ2-3; 11 positions match TRBD2. In germline, CDR1 is SGHTA, CDR2 FQGNSA. This CDR3 is built from 17 residues. The V gene end was trimmed by 0 bases and the J gene end by 3 bases; junction bases not matched to a gene: 5. The CDR3 DNA follows: TGTGCCAGCAGCTTAGCCCTGACTAGCGGGATTACAGATACGCAGTATTTT. As protein: CASSLALTSGITDTQYF.

The V call is TRBV19, the J call TRBJ1-2, with a weak D call TRBD1 (6 bases). Trimming removed 6 bases at V and 6 bases at J, with 17 bases between. This CDR3 spans 14 amino acids. Germline V lookup: CDR1 LNHDA, CDR2 SQIVND (reference sequence). The CDR3 loop is CASRRTGLRDGYTF. CDR3 sequence (DNA): TGTGCCAGTAGACGTACAGGGTTGAGGGATGGCTACACCTTC.

This chain uses TRBV7-6 with TRBJ1-1; TRBD1 matches 7 bases. Trimming cost V 1 base and J 4 bases; bases outside gene matches: 0. The CDR3 consists of 13 residues. Germline-derived CDR1 and CDR2 are SGHVS and FNYEAQ. The DNA for the CDR3 is TGTGCCAGCAGCTTAGGGACAGGCACTGAAGCTTTCTTT. Residues: CASSLGTGTEAFF. Full variable domain (outside the CDR3, taken from reference TRBV7-6 and TRBJ1-1): GAGVSQSPRYKVTKRGQDVALRCDPISGHVSLYWYRQALGQGPEFLTYFNYEAQQDKSGLPNDRFSAERPEGSISTLTIQRTEQRDSAMYRCASSLGTGTEAFFGQGTRLTVV.

This chain connects TRBV18 to TRBJ1-4, with D uncertain. CDR3 length: 16 residues. Germline CDR1 is KGHSH and CDR2 is LQKENI. Trimming stripped 4 bases from V and 2 bases from J, with 14 bases between. The CDR3 sequence is CASSLTPGSTNEKLFF. CDR3 DNA: TGTGCCAGCTCACTTACTCCAGGTTCCACTAATGAAAAACTGTTTTTT.